One T cell receptor beta chain is described in this entry. No cognate antigen has been identified for it. No quality values exist for individual bases; no much larger clone is one base distant. The study evaluated CTLA-4 blockade (ipilimumab) given together with focal radiation therapy in patients who had chemo-refractory metastatic non-small-cell lung cancer. CDR1 and CDR2, looked up from the germline V gene, are MDHEN and SYDVKM. V drops 5 bases and J drops 1 base, leaving 14 bases in between. The CDR3 covers 15 residues, taking in both the cysteine and the phenylalanine. Of the read, only the CDR3 DNA is kept; its 45 bases are in frame from base 1. This entry comes from a study of radiotherapy plus CTLA-4 blockade in lung cancer listed by TCRdb under 2018. Background on the whole study: Among enrolled patients, under 20% had an objective response and roughly 31% reached disease control. What the authors observed across the whole study: The strongest predictors of response were reported to be early dynamic shifts in blood T cell clones along with a rise in serum interferon-beta following radiation. TCR clones derived from tumors expanded in peripheral blood after treatment with radiotherapy and ipilimumab.

Library prep was done by the immunoSEQ multiplex PCR assay. Entries here come from immuneACCESS through TCRdb and include only in-frame sequences with V and J called. Some clones fail to appear in such tables; in the studies checked, an unresolved V gene covers under half of the shortfall, and the cause of the remainder is unknown. Across this sample there are tens of thousands of clones, with around 80% seen only once. The top ten constitute 8.5% to 10% of the sample. Recombination connected TRBV28 to TRBJ2-5; a weak D assignment points to TRBD2 (6 bases agree). This clonotype was obtained from a human donor with non-small cell lung cancer who had a complete response to radiotherapy plus ipilimumab. This sample comprised peripheral blood, obtained from a patient treated with radiotherapy plus ipilimumab. The CDR3 protein is CASSLLSSVQETQYF. The DNA sequence is as follows: TGTGCCAGCAGTCTCCTTTCTAGCGTCCAAGAGACCCAGTACTTC.